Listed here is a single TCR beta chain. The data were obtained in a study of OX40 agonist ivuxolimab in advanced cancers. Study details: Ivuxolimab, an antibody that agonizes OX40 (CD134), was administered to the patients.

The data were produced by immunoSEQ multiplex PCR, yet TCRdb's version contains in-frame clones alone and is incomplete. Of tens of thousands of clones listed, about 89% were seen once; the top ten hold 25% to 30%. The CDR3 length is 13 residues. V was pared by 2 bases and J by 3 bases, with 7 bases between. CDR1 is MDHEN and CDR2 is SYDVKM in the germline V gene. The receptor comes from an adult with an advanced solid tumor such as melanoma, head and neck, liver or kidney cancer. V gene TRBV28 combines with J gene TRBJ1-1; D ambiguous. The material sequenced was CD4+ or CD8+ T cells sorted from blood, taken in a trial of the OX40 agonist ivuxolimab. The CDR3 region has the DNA TGTGCCAGCAGTTTACCGTCGTACACTGAAGCTTTCTTT. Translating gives CASSLPSYTEAFF.